The next 27 T cell receptor beta chains were all read from a single sample in a study of CD8 T cells in Susac syndrome. With random hexamers, roughly 0.5 to 1 ug RNA was reverse transcribed. TCRdb ran MiXCR on the immunoSEQ multiplex PCR reads and lists one entry per CDR3 protein. The table has about 200,000 distinct CDR3 sequences, around nine tenths seen once. Material: CD4+ T cells from PBMCs. The origin of the receptors is a human donor with Susac syndrome.

This chain joins TRBV10-3 and TRBJ1-2; D gene unclear. CDR3 length: 13 residues. The V gene lost 3 bases and the J gene lost 7 bases, with 12 bases spanning the gap. Germline values: CDR1 ENHRY, CDR2 SYGVKD. CDR3 nucleotide sequence: TGTGCCATCAGTGAAGGAGGGCCGTTTGGCTACACCTTC. It encodes CAISEGGPFGYTF.

CDR3: CASSQEPRGREKLFF. For the CDR3, the DNA is TGTGCCAGCAGCCAAGAACCTCGGGGCAGAGAAAAACTGTTTTTT. The chain joins TRBV4-2 to TRBJ1-4, with D possibly TRBD1 on 5 matching bases. The V and J ends lost 0 bases and 8 bases respectively, with 13 bases between them. The CDR3 length is 15 residues. Germline V lookup: CDR1 LGHNA, CDR2 YNFKEQ.

This clonotype was recorded only once. The CDR3 DNA is TGTGCCAGCAGTTGGAGATCGGGAAACTATGGCTACACCTTC. Its translation: CASSWRSGNYGYTF. The J gene is TRBJ1-2, the V gene TRBV28; no reliable D call. The CDR3 runs to 14 residues. V was clipped by 4 bases and J by 2 bases, with 11 bases between them. Germline lookup yields CDR1 MDHEN and CDR2 SYDVKM.

The V and J genes are TRBV29-1 and TRBJ2-1, with TRBD1 identical over 10 bases. Germline-derived CDR1 and CDR2 are SQVTM and ANQGSEA. The CDR3 length is 18 residues. V lost 4 bases and J lost 4; bases outside the gene matches: 16. CDR3 nucleotide sequence: TGCAGCGTTGGAGGGCGACAGGGGGCGATAGAAAAGTACAATGAGCAGTTCTTC. This encodes CSVGGRQGAIEKYNEQFF.

The chain has TRBV7-3 and TRBJ1-5; TRBD1 matches at 7 bases. Looked up from germline, CDR1 is SGHTA and CDR2 is FQGTGA. The CDR3 consists of 13 residues. The J segment lost 6 bases and the V segment lost 5 bases, leaving 4 bases of the junction unmatched. The CDR3 is CASSGQEGQPQHF. The CDR3 DNA reads TGTGCCAGCAGCGGACAGGAAGGTCAGCCCCAGCATTTT.

This sequence joins TRBV14 and TRBJ2-7, with a tentative D call TRBD1 (6 bases). Germline lookup yields CDR1 SGHDN and CDR2 FVKESK. The V gene lost 4 bases and the J gene lost 2 bases, with 15 bases spanning the gap. The CDR3 runs to 15 residues. The CDR3 sequence: CASSPRGYGAYEQYF. CDR3 coding DNA: TGTGCCAGCAGCCCGAGGGGGTACGGGGCCTACGAGCAGTACTTC.

J is TRBJ2-3 and V is TRBV9, with 9 nucleotides matching TRBD2. The CDR3 consists of 14 residues. Germline V gene data show CDR1 as SGDLS and CDR2 as YYNGEE. Trimming removed 3 bases from V and 5 bases from J; junction bases left unmatched: 4. CDR3 sequence reads: CASSGLSGGDTQYF. The CDR3, as DNA: TGTGCCAGCAGCGGACTTAGCGGGGGAGATACGCAGTATTTT.

This chain joins TRBV5-4 and TRBJ2-3, with TRBD2 as a possible D gene (6 bases). The CDR3 has 14 amino acids. V was pared by 10 bases and J by 1 base, with 16 bases between. Germline lookup yields CDR1 SGHNT and CDR2 YYREEE (reference sequence). CDR3 nucleotide sequence: TGTGCCTCGGGGACTCAAGGGGGCACAGATACGCAGTATTTT. Translating it yields CASGTQGGTDTQYF.

The rearrangement joins TRBV20-1 to TRBJ2-1, with 11 bases matching TRBD2. Germline V CDR1 and CDR2: DFQATT, SNEGSKA (reference sequence). V lost 4 bases, J lost 7 bases, and 9 bases stayed unmatched. The CDR3 totals 15 residues. CDR3 loop: CSATTTGTSGNEQFF. As DNA, the CDR3 is TGCAGTGCTACAACCACGGGGACTAGCGGTAATGAGCAGTTCTTC.

The rearrangement uses TRBV5-1 and TRBJ2-3, with 10 bases aligning to TRBD2. J was trimmed by 4 bases and V by 8 bases; bases with no gene match: 4. CDR3 size: 13 residues. CDR1 is SGHRS, CDR2 YFSETQ, per germline. The CDR3 DNA sequence: TGCGCCAGTTCTAGCGGGAGCGCAGATACGCAGTATTTT. It is translated as CASSSGSADTQYF.

V is TRBV4-2 and J is TRBJ2-3, with 10 bases fitting TRBD1. There are 16 residues in the CDR3. Germline CDR1 and CDR2: LGHNA and YNFKEQ. V shed 1 base, J shed 5 bases, and the junction held 6 bases outside the gene matches. The CDR3 bases are TGTGCCAGCAGCCAAGGGGGGACAGGGGATCTAGATACGCAGTATTTT. Encoded protein: CASSQGGTGDLDTQYF.

The CDR3: CASRGVAGAQGPVTDTQYF. The CDR3 DNA follows: TGTGCCAGCCGCGGGGTAGCGGGAGCCCAAGGGCCTGTCACAGATACGCAGTATTTT. This sequence joins TRBV28 and TRBJ2-3, with 9 bases fitting TRBD2. CDR3 size: 19 residues. Trimming cost V 8 bases and J 2 bases; bases outside gene matches: 20. Per the germline V gene, CDR1 is MDHEN and CDR2 is SYDVKM.

This clonotype was counted a single time. The rearrangement uses TRBV10-3 and TRBJ2-5; tentatively, D is TRBD2 (6 bases). The CDR3 is made up of 15 amino acids. Germline V gene lookup returns CDR1 ENHRY and CDR2 SYGVKD. V lost 0 bases and J 1 base, leaving 9 bases between the germline ends. CDR3 DNA: TGTGCCATCAGTGAGTCAATAGCGGCCCAAGAGACCCAGTACTTC. Its protein product is CAISESIAAQETQYF.

The rearrangement joins TRBV21-1 to TRBJ2-3. TRBV21-1 is a pseudogene segment. The CDR3 length is 13 residues. In DNA form, the CDR3 reads TGTGCCAGATCGGAGACTAGCACAGATACGCAGTATTTT. Translated, it gives CARSETSTDTQYF.

The rearrangement uses TRBV5-4 and TRBJ1-6, with a weak D call TRBD1 (6 bases). CDR1 and CDR2 (germline): SGHNT, YYREEE (reference sequence). The CDR3 is 15 amino acids. Trimming cost V 5 bases and J 2 bases, with 11 bases left between them. The CDR3: CASRETGTYNSPLHF. The CDR3 nucleotides are TGTGCCAGCAGAGAAACAGGGACCTATAATTCACCCCTCCACTTT.

The rearrangement joins TRBV30 to TRBJ1-3, with D maybe TRBD1 (6 bases). CDR1 is GTSNPN, CDR2 SVGIG, per germline (reference sequence). V lost 6 bases and J lost 1, with 10 bases in between. This CDR3 has 13 residues. This chain's CDR3 is CACNRDSGNTIYF. The CDR3 DNA reads as TGTGCCTGTAACAGGGATTCTGGAAACACCATATATTTT.

The CDR3, as DNA: TGTGCCAGTAGTCGACTAGCGGGAGCCTCAGATACGCAGTATTTT. Its protein product is CASSRLAGASDTQYF. The chain recombines TRBV19 with TRBJ2-3; 12 positions agree with TRBD2. J lost 4 bases, V lost 5 bases, and 4 bases had no gene match. In germline, CDR1 is LNHDA, CDR2 SQIVND (reference sequence). This CDR3 has 15 residues.

V usage is TRBV19 and J usage is TRBJ2-3; 10 bases are shared with TRBD1. CDR3 length: 16 residues. CDR1 and CDR2 (germline): LNHDA, SQIVND (reference sequence). J was trimmed by 6 bases and V by 3 bases; bases with no gene match: 9. CDR3 residues: CASSMRRDRGFDTQYF. The DNA of the CDR3 is TGTGCCAGTAGTATGCGGAGGGACAGGGGTTTTGATACGCAGTATTTT.

The chain has TRBV5-1 and TRBJ1-1; 8 bases fit TRBD1. Germline V CDR1 and CDR2: SGHRS, YFSETQ. V lost 3 bases to trimming and J lost 4 bases; unmatched junction nucleotides: 5. The CDR3 contains 14 residues. CDR3 DNA sequence: TGCGCCAGCAGCTCGCAGGGGGCGGCCACTGAAGCTTTCTTT. Translated, it gives CASSSQGAATEAFF.

This rearrangement joins TRBV19 to TRBJ2-1, with a possible D match to TRBD1 (5 bases). This CDR3 spans 15 amino acids. CDR1 is LNHDA and CDR2 is SQIVND in the germline V gene (reference sequence). The V gene lost 1 base and the J gene lost 5 bases, with 12 bases spanning the gap. CDR3 region: CASSIGTGEDNEQFF. The CDR3 nucleotides are TGTGCCAGTAGTATAGGCACAGGAGAGGACAATGAGCAGTTCTTC.

The chain combines TRBV5-1 with TRBJ1-2; 7 bases fit TRBD1. With 5 bases clipped from V and 5 bases from J, the junction kept 9 bases outside the gene matches. Germline V gene lookup returns CDR1 SGHRS and CDR2 YFSETQ. The CDR3 runs 14 residues. CDR3 nucleotides: TGCGCCAGCAGGTCCGGGACAGAGGAATATGGCTACACCTTC. The encoded protein is CASRSGTEEYGYTF.

The genes are TRBV2 and TRBJ2-7; 10 positions match TRBD1. This CDR3 contains 14 residues. Germline V gives CDR1 SNHLY, CDR2 FYNNEI. The V segment lost 8 bases and the J segment 0 bases; nucleotides outside the gene matches: 4. CDR3 nucleotides: TGTGCCAGCCGCCGGACAGGGGGCTCCTACGAGCAGTACTTC. It yields the protein CASRRTGGSYEQYF. Drawing the rest from reference TRBV2 and TRBJ2-7, the complete variable domain is EPEVTQTPSHQVTQMGQEVILRCVPISNHLYFYWYRQILGQKVEFLVSFYNNEISEKSEIFDDQFSVERPDGSNFTLKIRSTKLEDSAMYFCASRRTGGSYEQYFGPGTRLTVT.

CDR3 bases: TGTGCCAGCAACCCCACTACGAGCGGGGGGTTGGATGAGCAGTTCTTC. It translates to CASNPTTSGGLDEQFF. This chain connects TRBV6-1 to TRBJ2-1, with 9 bases matching TRBD2. V trimming: 7 bases; J trimming: 8 bases; junction bases outside the gene matches: 15. The V gene's germline CDR1 is MNHNS and CDR2 SASEGT. The CDR3 length is 16 residues.

A single count supports this clonotype. This chain links TRBV20-1 with TRBJ2-7, with TRBD2 identical over 12 bases. With 1 base clipped from V and 0 bases from J, the junction kept 13 bases outside the gene matches. In germline, CDR1 is DFQATT, CDR2 SNEGSKA (reference sequence). The CDR3 spans 19 residues. CDR3 in DNA: TGCAGTGCTAGAGGCCGGATATGGACTAGCGGGGTCTACTCCTACGAGCAGTACTTC. This encodes CSARGRIWTSGVYSYEQYF.

The gene calls are TRBV19 and TRBJ1-5; D is uncertain. This CDR3 region has 13 residues. The ends were cut back, 7 bases at V and 9 bases at J, with 16 bases in the middle. The germline CDR1 and CDR2 sequences are LNHDA and SQIVND (reference sequence). The CDR3: CASKAPILGPQHF. The CDR3 DNA reads TGTGCCAGTAAGGCACCCATCCTCGGGCCCCAGCATTTT.

The chain combines TRBV12-3 or TRBV12-4 with TRBJ1-2, with 7 bases matching TRBD1. V shed 5 bases and J 8 bases; nucleotides not matched to a gene: 17. This CDR3 comprises 16 residues. Here the CDR3 reads CASSPRAGGRLRGYTF. The CDR3 DNA sequence: TGTGCCAGCAGTCCTCGGGCAGGGGGACGTCTGAGGGGCTACACCTTC.

This clonotype has a single count. The chain links TRBV5-1 to TRBJ2-1; D perhaps matches TRBD1 (6 bases). V was cut by 0 bases and J by 4 bases, with 11 bases left in between. The length of the CDR3 is 15 residues. CDR1 and CDR2 from the germline V gene are SGHRS and YFSETQ. The chain's CDR3 is CASSLERGYYNEQFF. The CDR3 DNA reads TGCGCCAGCAGCTTGGAAAGGGGGTATTACAATGAGCAGTTCTTC. The full variable domain, with the rest looked up from reference TRBV5-1 and TRBJ2-1, is KAGVTQTPRYLIKTRGQQVTLSCSPISGHRSVSWYQQTPGQGLQFLFEYFSETQRNKGNFPGRFSGRQFSNSRSEMNVSTLELGDSALYLCASSLERGYYNEQFFGPGTRLTVL.